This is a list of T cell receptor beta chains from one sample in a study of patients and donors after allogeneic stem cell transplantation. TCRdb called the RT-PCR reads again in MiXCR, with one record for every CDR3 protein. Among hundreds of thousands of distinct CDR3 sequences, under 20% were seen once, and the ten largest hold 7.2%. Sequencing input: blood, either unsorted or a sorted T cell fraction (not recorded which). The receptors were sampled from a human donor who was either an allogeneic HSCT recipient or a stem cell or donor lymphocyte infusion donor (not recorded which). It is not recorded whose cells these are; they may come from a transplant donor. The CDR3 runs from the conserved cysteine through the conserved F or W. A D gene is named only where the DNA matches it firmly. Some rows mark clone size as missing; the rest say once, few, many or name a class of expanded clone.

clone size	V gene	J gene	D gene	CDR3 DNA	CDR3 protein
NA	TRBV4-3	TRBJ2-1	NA	TGCGCCAGCAGCCAAGAGGCGCAGTACAATGAGCAGTTCTTC	CASSQEAQYNEQFF
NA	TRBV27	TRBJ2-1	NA	TGTGCCAGCAGTCCATACAGGGGGAGCGGGGTCAATGAGCAGTTCTTC	CASSPYRGSGVNEQFF
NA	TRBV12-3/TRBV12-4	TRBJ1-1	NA	TGTGCCAGCAGTTTACAGCTTATGAACACTGAAGCTTTCTTT	CASSLQLMNTEAFF
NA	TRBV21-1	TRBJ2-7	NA	TGTGCCAGCAGCAACGGTCGACAGGCTAAAATCTACGAGCAGTACTTC	CASSNGRQAKIYEQYF
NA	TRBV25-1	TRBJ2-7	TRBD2	TGTGCCAGCAGTGAGGCGGGAGGGTCCCACGAGCAGTACTTC	CASSEAGGSHEQYF
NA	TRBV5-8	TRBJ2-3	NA	TGTGCCAGCAGCCTCGACTTCAAGGATACGCAGTATTTT	CASSLDFKDTQYF
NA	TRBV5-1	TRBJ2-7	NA	TGCGCCAGCAGCCCGGCGGGACAGTCCTACGAGCAGTACTTC	CASSPAGQSYEQYF
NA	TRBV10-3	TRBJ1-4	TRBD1	TGTGCCATCAGTCCGGGACAGGATAATGAAAAACTGTTTTTT	CAISPGQDNEKLFF
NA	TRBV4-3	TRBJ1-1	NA	TGCGCCAGCAGCCAATCGCAGCAGACTGAAGCTTTCTTT	CASSQSQQTEAFF
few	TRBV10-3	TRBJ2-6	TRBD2	TGTGCCATCAGTGTAGTATCGGGGGGGCTCGACTCTGGGGCCAACGTCCTGACTTTC	CAISVVSGGLDSGANVLTF
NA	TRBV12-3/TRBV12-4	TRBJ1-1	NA	TGTGCCAGCAGCCTCTTAAGGGGGATTGGGAACACTGAAGCTTTCTTT	CASSLLRGIGNTEAFF
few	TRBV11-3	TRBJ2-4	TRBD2	TGTGCCAGCAGCTTAGGGGGGGAGGGAAACATTCAGTACTTC	CASSLGGEGNIQYF
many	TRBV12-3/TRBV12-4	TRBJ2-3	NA	TGTGCCAGCAGTCAGGACCGATTCACAGATACGCAGTATTTT	CASSQDRFTDTQYF
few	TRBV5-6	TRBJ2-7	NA	TGTGCCAGCAGCCACCCCGGACGGACCTACGAGCAGTACTTC	CASSHPGRTYEQYF
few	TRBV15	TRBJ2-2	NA	TGTGCCACCAGCAGAGAAAACACCGGGGAGCTGTTTTTT	CATSRENTGELFF
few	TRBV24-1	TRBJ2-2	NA	TGTGCCACCAGTGATCCTGTGGGTGGGAACACCGGGGAGCTGTTTTTT	CATSDPVGGNTGELFF
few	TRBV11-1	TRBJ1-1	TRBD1	TGTGCCAGCAGCCTACCCGACAGGGGACTAAGCGGAACACTTCTATCGGCTGAAGCTTTCTTT	CASSLPDRGLSGTLLSAEAFF
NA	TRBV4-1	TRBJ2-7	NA	TGCGCCAGCAGCCAAAGTACAGGGAGTACCTACGAGCAGTACTTC	CASSQSTGSTYEQYF
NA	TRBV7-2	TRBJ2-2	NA	TGTGCCAGCAGCTTAGGGGCGGGCAGGGACTACACCGGGGAGCTGTTTTTT	CASSLGAGRDYTGELFF
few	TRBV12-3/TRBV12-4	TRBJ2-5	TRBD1	TGTGCCAGCAGCCCCCCAGGGGGCAAGACCCAGTACTTC	CASSPPGGKTQYF
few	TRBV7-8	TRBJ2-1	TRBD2	TGTGCCAGCAGCCCCCTGTCCGGGGGGGCCTACAATGAGCAGTTCTTC	CASSPLSGGAYNEQFF
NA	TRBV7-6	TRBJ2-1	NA	TGTGCCAGCAGCGCTAGGATTAACTACAATGAGCAGTTCTTC	CASSARINYNEQFF
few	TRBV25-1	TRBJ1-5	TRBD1	TGTGCCAGCAGTGATTCGGACAGGGGGAGTCAGCCCCAGCATTTT	CASSDSDRGSQPQHF
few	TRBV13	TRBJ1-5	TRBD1	TGTGCCAGCAGCAATCAGGGGGCCGGCAATCAGCCCCAGCATTTT	CASSNQGAGNQPQHF
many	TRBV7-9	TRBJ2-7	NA	TGTGCCAGCAGCTTAGATCCAGGGAGCGAGCAGTACTTC	CASSLDPGSEQYF
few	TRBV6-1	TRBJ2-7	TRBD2	TGTGCCAGCAGTGCCTCCATGTTAGCGGGGCCCCCCCCCTACGAGCAGTACTTC	CASSASMLAGPPPYEQYF
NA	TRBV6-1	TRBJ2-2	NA	TGTGCCAGCAGTGTTACGACTCGGAACACCGGGGAGCTGTTTTTT	CASSVTTRNTGELFF
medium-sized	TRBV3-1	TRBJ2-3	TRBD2	TGTGCCAGCAGCCATATCGGACTAGCGGGAAGAGATACGCAGTATTTT	CASSHIGLAGRDTQYF